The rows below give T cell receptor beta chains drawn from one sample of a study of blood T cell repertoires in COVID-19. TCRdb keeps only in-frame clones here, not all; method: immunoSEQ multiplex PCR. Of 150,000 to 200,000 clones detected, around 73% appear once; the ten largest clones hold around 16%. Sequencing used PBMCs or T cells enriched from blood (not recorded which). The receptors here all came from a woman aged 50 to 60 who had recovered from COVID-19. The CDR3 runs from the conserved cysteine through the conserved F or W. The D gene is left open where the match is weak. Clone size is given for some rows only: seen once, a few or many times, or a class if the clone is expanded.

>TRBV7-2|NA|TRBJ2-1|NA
TGTGCCAGCAGCATGGGAGCGAGCGACTACAATGAGCAGTTCTTC
CASSMGASDYNEQFF
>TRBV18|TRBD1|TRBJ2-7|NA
TGTGCCAGCTCCCTTGGACAGGGAGGTCAGAACGAGCAGTACTTC
CASSLGQGGQNEQYF
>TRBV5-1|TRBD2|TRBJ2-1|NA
TGCGCCAGCAGCGTCAGCGGGAGGGCCTACAATGAGCAGTTCTTC
CASSVSGRAYNEQFF
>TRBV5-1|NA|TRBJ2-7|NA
TGCGCCAGCAGCTTGGTCCAGGGCGCCCACGAGCAGTACTTC
CASSLVQGAHEQYF
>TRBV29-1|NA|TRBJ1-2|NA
TGCAGCGTCGAAAGTACAGGGAGCTATGGCTACACCTTC
CSVESTGSYGYTF
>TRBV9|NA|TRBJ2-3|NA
TGTGCCAGCAGCACCCGGGTTGTCGCAGATACGCAGTATTTT
CASSTRVVADTQYF
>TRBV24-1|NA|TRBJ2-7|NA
TGTGCCACCAGTGACAGGGGAAAGAACGAGCAGTACTTC
CATSDRGKNEQYF
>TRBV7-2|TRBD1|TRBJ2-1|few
TGTGCCAGCAGCTTAAGACAGGGAAGCTCCTACAATGAGCAGTTCTTC
CASSLRQGSSYNEQFF
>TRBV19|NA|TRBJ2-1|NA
TGTGCCAGTAGTATAGGCTCAGGGGGGAGCTCCTACAATGAGCAGTTCTTC
CASSIGSGGSSYNEQFF
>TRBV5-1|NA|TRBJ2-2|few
TGCGCCAGCAGCTTCCGCCTGGGGGGGCGAGGATCCGGGGAGCTGTTTTTT
CASSFRLGGRGSGELFF
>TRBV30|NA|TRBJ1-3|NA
TGTGCCTGGACCCGGGGGTTTCCCCTCGGCTCTGGAAACACCATATATTTT
CAWTRGFPLGSGNTIYF
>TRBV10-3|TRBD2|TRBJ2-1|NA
TGTGCCATCAGTGTAAGCGGGAGTCTCGATGAGCAGTTCTTC
CAISVSGSLDEQFF
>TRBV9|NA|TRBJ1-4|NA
TGTGCCAGCAGCGTAGGACGGGAGGATGAAAAACTGTTTTTT
CASSVGREDEKLFF
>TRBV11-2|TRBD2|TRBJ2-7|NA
TGTGCCAGCAGCCCCCCGACTAGCGGGGTGCCGTACTTC
CASSPPTSGVPYF
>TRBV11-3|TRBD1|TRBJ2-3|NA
TGTGCCAGCAGAAAACAGGGGACAGATACGCAGTATTTT
CASRKQGTDTQYF
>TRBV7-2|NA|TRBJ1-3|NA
TGTGCCAGCAGCTTAGACAGGTCCGGAAACACCATATATTTT
CASSLDRSGNTIYF
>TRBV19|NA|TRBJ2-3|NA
TGTGCCACCTTAGTTCGACCAGGGGGGATGAGCACAGATACGCAGTATTTT
CATLVRPGGMSTDTQYF
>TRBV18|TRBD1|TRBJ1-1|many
TGTGCCAGCTCACCACGACAGGGAGGGAACACTGAAGCTTTCTTT
CASSPRQGGNTEAFF
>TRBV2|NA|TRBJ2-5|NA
TGTGCCAGCAGTGGAGGGTGGGCAAATGAGGAGACCCAGTACTTC
CASSGGWANEETQYF
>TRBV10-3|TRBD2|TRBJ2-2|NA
TGTGCCATCAGTGGACTTACTAGCGGACCGAACACCGGGGAGCTGTTTTTT
CAISGLTSGPNTGELFF
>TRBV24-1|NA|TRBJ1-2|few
TGTGCCACCAGTGATTCACTCCGCGGCAACTATGGCTACACCTTC
CATSDSLRGNYGYTF
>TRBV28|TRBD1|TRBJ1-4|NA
TGTGCCAGCAGCTGGGACAGTGTGGGGGAAAAACTGTTTTTT
CASSWDSVGEKLFF
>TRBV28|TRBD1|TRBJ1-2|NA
TGTGCCAGCAGTGACACACAGGGGTATGGCTACACCTTC
CASSDTQGYGYTF
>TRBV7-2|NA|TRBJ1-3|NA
TGTGCCAGCAGCTTAAGTTGGAGCTCTGGAAACACCATATATTTT
CASSLSWSSGNTIYF
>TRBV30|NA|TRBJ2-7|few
TGTGCCTGGACAACGACCGGGTACGAGCAGTACTTC
CAWTTTGYEQYF
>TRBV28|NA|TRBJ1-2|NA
TGTGCCAGCAGAGGGAGCTATGGCTACACCTTC
CASRGSYGYTF
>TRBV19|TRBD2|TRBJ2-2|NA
TGTGCCAGTAGTATGGGAGCGGGAGGCACCGGGGAGCTGTTTTTT
CASSMGAGGTGELFF
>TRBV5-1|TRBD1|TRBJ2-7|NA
TGCGCCAGCAGCTTATCGACAGGGCGGACCTACGAGCAGTACTTC
CASSLSTGRTYEQYF
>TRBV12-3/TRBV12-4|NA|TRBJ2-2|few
TGTGCCAGCAACCTCAGGGGGGCCGGGGAGCTGTTTTTT
CASNLRGAGELFF
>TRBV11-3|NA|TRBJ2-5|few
TGTGCCAGCAGCACGCAGGACCAAGAGACCCAGTACTTC
CASSTQDQETQYF
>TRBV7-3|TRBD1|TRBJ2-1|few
TGTGCCAGCAGCGTGGCCGGGACAGTCGGTGAGCAGTTCTTC
CASSVAGTVGEQFF
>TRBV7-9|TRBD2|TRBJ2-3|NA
TGTGCCAGCGTAGACTTTAGCGGGTGGGGGACAGATACGCAGTATTTT
CASVDFSGWGTDTQYF
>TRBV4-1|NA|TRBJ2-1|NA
TGCGCCAGCAGCCAAGATGGGGAGAGGAGCTCCTACAATGAGCAGTTCTTC
CASSQDGERSSYNEQFF
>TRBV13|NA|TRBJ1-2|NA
TGTGCCAGCAGCCGACACAGGGACACTCCCAATCCCCTTTATGGCTACACCTTC
CASSRHRDTPNPLYGYTF
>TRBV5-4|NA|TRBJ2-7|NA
TGTGCCAGCAGCTACCTGAATAGCGGAGAGGTGCAGTACTTC
CASSYLNSGEVQYF
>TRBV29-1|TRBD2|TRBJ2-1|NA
TGCAGCGTTGAATTAGCTAGCGGGAGGGTTTTCTCCTACAATGAGCAGTTCTTC
CSVELASGRVFSYNEQFF
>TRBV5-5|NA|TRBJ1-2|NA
TGTGCCAGCAGCTTGGAGCGGGCTTACAACTATGGCTACACCTTC
CASSLERAYNYGYTF
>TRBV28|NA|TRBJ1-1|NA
TGTGCCAGCAGTTTATGGGCAGGGGCCACTGAAGCTTTCTTT
CASSLWAGATEAFF
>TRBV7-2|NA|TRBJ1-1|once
TGTGCCAGCAGCCCACAACTGGGTGGAGGCACTGAAGCTTTCTTT
CASSPQLGGGTEAFF
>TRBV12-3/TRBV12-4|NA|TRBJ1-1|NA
TGTGCCAGCAGTTTGGGGGCAGGGACTTTCTTT
CASSLGAGTFF
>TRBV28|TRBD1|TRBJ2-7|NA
TGTGCCAGCAGTCTCGCGGACAGGGGAGTCTACGAGCAGTACTTC
CASSLADRGVYEQYF
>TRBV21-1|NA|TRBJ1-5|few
TGTGCCAGCAGGACGGAACAGGGGAGTGGTAGCAATCAGCCCCAGCATTTT
CASRTEQGSGSNQPQHF
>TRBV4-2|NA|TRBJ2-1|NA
TGTGCCAGCAGCCAAATAGCCAATGAGCAGTTCTTC
CASSQIANEQFF
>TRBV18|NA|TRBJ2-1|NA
TGTGCCAGCTCAATCCGGGACTTCAATGAGCAGTTCTTC
CASSIRDFNEQFF